This T cell receptor (beta chain) was sequenced in a study of PD-L1 blockade in urothelial cancer. Trimming shortened V by 2 bases and J by 6 bases, and 29 bases separated the two germline ends. This CDR3 spans 20 amino acids. Germline V gene data show CDR1 as SGHNT and CDR2 as YENEEA. Specified time point: peripheral blood 6 weeks after treatment start. Patients had urothelial carcinoma that was locally advanced or metastatic. Clones were read by immunoSEQ multiplex PCR, and TCRdb kept only the in-frame ones, dropping some. The repertoire holds about 36,000 clones, 84% seen once, with roughly a tenth in the top ten. This clone showed up just a few times.

This clonotype was obtained from a man aged 40-49 years with urothelial cancer. Sequencing was performed on PBMCs, taken around atezolizumab (anti-PD-L1) treatment. The chain carries TRBV11-3 and TRBJ1-5; unclear D gene. The CDR3 DNA reads TGTGCCAGCAGCTTACGTTTGAGGGAGACCGATCCCGTGAGGAGTCAGCCCCAGCATTTT. The encoded protein is CASSLRLRETDPVRSQPQHF. Full variable domain (missing parts from reference TRBV11-3 and TRBJ1-5): EAGVVQSPRYKIIEKKQPVAFWCNPISGHNTLYWYLQNLGQGPELLIRYENEEAVDDSQLPKDRFSAERLKGVDSTLKIQPAELGDSAVYLCASSLRLRETDPVRSQPQHFGDGTRLSIL.